Shown below are 28 T cell receptor beta chains from a single sample sequenced in a study of blood T cell repertoires in COVID-19. TCRdb's table, derived via immunoSEQ multiplex PCR, lists solely in-frame clones and lacks some. The table shows around 130,000 clones, with 88% occurring only once. The sequencing input was peripheral blood. The receptors originated from a man between 65 and 85 years old with active COVID-19.

This sequence joins TRBV27 and TRBJ2-2; 12 nucleotides agree with TRBD2. The CDR3 length is 17 residues. V lost 7 bases to trimming and J lost 6 bases; unmatched junction nucleotides: 12. The germline V gene encodes CDR1 MNHEY and CDR2 SMNVEV (reference sequence). CDR3 loop: CASTDGGLAGGAGELFF. The CDR3 region has the DNA TGTGCCAGCACCGATGGAGGGCTAGCGGGAGGGGCCGGGGAGCTGTTTTTT.

This clone was counted a single time. J is TRBJ2-7 and V is TRBV3-1 (or the pseudogene TRBV3-2), with TRBD1 matching 7 bases. V shed 1 base and J 1 base; nucleotides not matched to a gene: 13. The CDR3 consists of 18 residues. Germline V gene data show CDR1 as LGHDT and CDR2 as YNNKEL (reference sequence). CDR3: CASSQVGQRDSPSYEQYF. The CDR3 DNA sequence: TGTGCCAGCAGCCAAGTGGGTCAACGGGACAGTCCTTCCTACGAGCAGTACTTC.

The chain joins TRBV2 to TRBJ2-7; 9 bases line up with TRBD1. V trimming: 7 bases; J trimming: 5 bases; junction bases outside the gene matches: 6. CDR3 length: 13 amino acids. Germline assignment: CDR1 SNHLY and CDR2 FYNNEI. CDR3 loop: CASTRDRAHEQYF. CDR3 DNA: TGTGCCAGCACGCGGGACAGGGCGCACGAGCAGTACTTC.

V usage is TRBV18 and J usage is TRBJ2-5, with no clear D. Trimming shortened V by 5 bases and J by 0 bases, and 7 bases separated the two germline ends. Per the germline V gene, CDR1 is KGHSH and CDR2 is LQKENI. There are 13 residues in the CDR3. The CDR3: CASSSDYQETQYF. The CDR3 DNA sequence: TGTGCCAGCTCATCCGACTACCAAGAGACCCAGTACTTC.

J is TRBJ2-3 and V is TRBV28; 16 bases match TRBD2. This CDR3 comprises 18 residues. Germline-derived CDR1 and CDR2 are MDHEN and SYDVKM. V dropped 6 bases and J dropped 3; count of bases not matched to a gene: 9. The CDR3 region is CASSLTGLAGGPTDTQYF. CDR3 in DNA: TGTGCCAGCAGCCTGACGGGACTAGCGGGAGGGCCAACAGATACGCAGTATTTT.

CDR3 in amino acids: CARSLATGLAGSNTGELFF. CDR3 bases: TGTGCCAGAAGCTTGGCCACAGGACTAGCGGGTAGTAACACCGGGGAGCTGTTTTTT. The rearrangement links TRBV5-3 to TRBJ2-2, with 11 bases that match TRBD2. TRBV5-3 is an open reading frame, and its role is uncertain. The ends lost 0 bases at V and 2 bases at J; junction bases unmatched: 9. This CDR3 is built from 19 residues.

This clone was detected only once. The J gene is TRBJ2-1, the V gene TRBV11-3; maybe TRBD1 (6 bases). CDR3 size: 15 residues. Germline values: CDR1 SGHNT, CDR2 YENEEA. V gave up 3 bases and J gave up 4 bases, with 13 bases separating them. The CDR3 loop is CASSFSAGAYNEQFF. The CDR3 nucleotides read TGTGCCAGCAGCTTCTCGGCAGGGGCTTACAATGAGCAGTTCTTC.

This chain uses TRBV5-4 with TRBJ2-7; D call uncertain. Germline CDR1 is SGHNT and CDR2 is YYREEE (reference sequence). V was pared by 0 bases and J by 4 bases, with 5 bases between. The CDR3 contains 12 residues. CDR3 loop: CASSLDGYEQYF. The CDR3 bases are TGTGCCAGCAGCTTGGACGGTTACGAGCAGTACTTC.

The chain uses TRBV19 and TRBJ2-7; no definite D call. The CDR3 has 13 amino acids. From germline, CDR1 is LNHDA and CDR2 SQIVND (reference sequence). V gave up 5 bases and J gave up 3 bases, with 11 bases separating them. The CDR3: CASSFARGYEQYF. The CDR3 region has the DNA TGTGCCAGTAGTTTCGCCAGAGGCTACGAGCAGTACTTC.

This clone appeared a few times. The CDR3 loop reads CASSISAGAYEQYF. CDR3 DNA: TGTGCCAGCAGCATTTCGGCGGGAGCCTACGAGCAGTACTTC. This chain links TRBV3-1 (or the pseudogene TRBV3-2) with TRBJ2-7; 7 nucleotides line up with TRBD2. The CDR3 totals 14 residues. V trimming: 5 bases; J trimming: 2 bases; junction bases outside the gene matches: 6. Germline CDR1 LGHDT, CDR2 YNNKEL (reference sequence).

The chain joins TRBV10-3 to TRBJ1-1; a weak D match, TRBD1 (6 bases). CDR3 length: 13 residues. Per the germline V gene, CDR1 is ENHRY and CDR2 is SYGVKD. Trimming removed 0 bases at V and 9 bases at J, with 11 bases between. The CDR3 protein is CAISESNTGQAFF. DNA for the CDR3: TGTGCCATCAGTGAGTCTAACACAGGGCAAGCTTTCTTT.

The V call is TRBV27, the J call TRBJ2-1; 12 positions agree with TRBD2. CDR3 length equals 15 residues. J lost 5 bases, V lost 5 bases, and 4 bases had no gene match. Germline V gene data show CDR1 as MNHEY and CDR2 as SMNVEV (reference sequence). The CDR3 DNA reads as TGTGCCAGCAGTGTGCCTAGCGGGAGGGACAATGAGCAGTTCTTC. It translates to CASSVPSGRDNEQFF.

V and J are TRBV15 and TRBJ1-4; D remains unclear. This CDR3 has 15 amino acids. V was shortened by 3 bases and J by 7 bases, with 15 bases between the two germline ends. Germline V gives CDR1 LNHNV, CDR2 YYDKDF (reference sequence). This CDR3 reads CATSSKTPGGEKLFF. For the CDR3, the DNA is TGTGCCACCAGCAGCAAGACACCCGGAGGTGAAAAACTGTTTTTT.

The chain recombines TRBV19 with TRBJ1-1, with 7 bases that match TRBD1. This CDR3 spans 17 amino acids. The V gene end was trimmed by 5 bases and the J gene end by 2 bases; junction bases not matched to a gene: 14. Germline V lookup: CDR1 LNHDA, CDR2 SQIVND (reference sequence). The CDR3: CASSLILRQGQNTEAFF. The CDR3 DNA sequence: TGTGCCAGTAGTCTCATTCTAAGACAGGGTCAAAACACTGAAGCTTTCTTT.

The rearrangement uses TRBV7-6 and TRBJ1-5; D gene uncertain. The V gene lost 1 base and the J gene lost 1 base, with 11 bases spanning the gap. In germline, CDR1 is SGHVS, CDR2 FNYEAQ. The CDR3 sequence is 16 residues long. The CDR3 loop reads CASSLVASQSNQPQHF. The DNA for the CDR3 is TGTGCCAGCAGCTTAGTAGCGAGTCAGAGCAATCAGCCCCAGCATTTT.

The rearrangement joins TRBV28 to TRBJ2-7, with 9 bases that match TRBD1. Germline values: CDR1 MDHEN, CDR2 SYDVKM. V shed 5 bases, J shed 4 bases, and the junction held 9 bases outside the gene matches. The CDR3 contains 15 residues. The CDR3 is CASSPRDRAFYEQYF. The CDR3 coding sequence is TGTGCCAGCAGTCCCCGGGACAGGGCCTTTTACGAGCAGTACTTC. Filled out from reference TRBV28 and TRBJ2-7, the complete variable domain reads DVKVTQSSRYLVKRTGEKVFLECVQDMDHENMFWYRQDPGLGLRLIYFSYDVKMKEKGDIPEGYSVSREKKERFSLILESASTNQTSMYLCASSPRDRAFYEQYFGPGTRLTVT.

The chain carries TRBV4-2 and TRBJ1-5; no reliable D call. V gave up 4 bases and J gave up 8 bases, with 18 bases separating them. The CDR3 contains 15 residues. Germline CDR1 reads LGHNA; CDR2 reads YNFKEQ. CDR3: CASSPDRTAGKPQHF. DNA of the CDR3: TGTGCCAGCAGCCCCGATAGGACGGCGGGGAAGCCCCAGCATTTT.

The chain links TRBV7-9 to TRBJ2-7; D is possibly TRBD2 (6 bases). Per germline, CDR1 SEHNR and CDR2 FQNEAQ (reference sequence). Trimming took 4 bases from V and 1 from J, leaving 8 bases between them. This CDR3 contains 13 residues. CDR3 nucleotide sequence: TGTGCCAGCAGCTGGGGGGAGTCCTACGAGCAGTACTTC. Protein sequence: CASSWGESYEQYF. Using reference TRBV7-9 and TRBJ2-7 for the parts outside the CDR3, the full variable domain is DTGVSQNPRHKITKRGQNVTFRCDPISEHNRLYWYRQTLGQGPEFLTYFQNEAQLEKSRLLSDRFSAERPKGSFSTLEIQRTEQGDSAMYLCASSWGESYEQYFGPGTRLTVT.

This clone was recorded only once. The J gene is TRBJ1-1, the V gene TRBV7-2; 8 positions agree with TRBD1. Germline-derived CDR1 and CDR2 are SGHTA and FQGNSA. Losses at the gene ends were 4 bases for V and 5 bases for J; bases not matched to a gene: 3. This CDR3 contains 13 residues. The CDR3 coding sequence is TGTGCCAGCAGCTACAGGGGGAGGACTGAAGCTTTCTTT. This encodes CASSYRGRTEAFF.

The V gene is TRBV19, the J gene TRBJ1-1, with D possibly matching TRBD1 (6 bases). The germline gives CDR1 LNHDA, CDR2 SQIVND (reference sequence). The V end lost 3 bases, the J end lost 3 bases, and 11 bases lay between the germline ends. This CDR3 is 14 amino acids long. The CDR3 loop reads CASSIWGGHTEAFF. CDR3 nucleotides: TGTGCCAGTAGTATTTGGGGGGGCCACACTGAAGCTTTCTTT.

The chain uses TRBV28 and TRBJ1-1, with D possibly matching TRBD1 (5 bases). Deletions cut 2 bases from V and 11 bases from J, with 21 bases between. Germline V gene lookup returns CDR1 MDHEN and CDR2 SYDVKM. The length of the CDR3 is 15 residues. The CDR3 DNA is TGTGCCAGCAGTTTAGCGGGGCTCGGCGAAGATGGGGCTTTCTTT. Translation gives CASSLAGLGEDGAFF.

CDR3 coding DNA: TGTGCCAGCAGGGCCGGGACAGCAGCCTACGAGCAGTACTTC. Protein: CASRAGTAAYEQYF. The chain employs TRBV28 and TRBJ2-7, with 7 bases that match TRBD1. CDR1 is MDHEN, CDR2 SYDVKM, per germline. V dropped 6 bases and J dropped 2; count of bases not matched to a gene: 7. This CDR3 is 14 amino acids long.

This clone was detected once. The V gene is TRBV7-9, the J gene TRBJ1-1; D is uncertain. The V and J ends lost 8 bases and 2 bases respectively, with 6 bases between them. The CDR3 length is 11 residues. Germline values: CDR1 SEHNR, CDR2 FQNEAQ (reference sequence). The CDR3 reads CASRENTEAFF. CDR3 sequence (DNA): TGTGCCAGCCGAGAAAACACTGAAGCTTTCTTT.

This chain links TRBV18 with TRBJ2-1; 10 nucleotides line up with TRBD2. V trimming: 4 bases; J trimming: 7 bases; junction bases outside the gene matches: 7. The CDR3 spans 15 residues. Germline CDR1 is KGHSH and CDR2 is LQKENI. Here the CDR3 reads CASSREAGGPNEQFF. CDR3 DNA sequence: TGTGCCAGCTCACGGGAAGCGGGAGGGCCAAATGAGCAGTTCTTC.

The chain combines TRBV5-1 with TRBJ1-1; 7 bases align to TRBD1. Germline V gene sequence: CDR1 SGHRS, CDR2 YFSETQ. The CDR3 extends over 15 amino acids. V gave up 3 bases and J gave up 0 bases; unmatched junction bases: 5. The DNA of the CDR3 is TGCGCCAGCAGCTCGTTGGGACAGTTGAACACTGAAGCTTTCTTT. It codes for CASSSLGQLNTEAFF. The complete variable domain, with remaining parts taken from reference TRBV5-1 and TRBJ1-1, reads KAGVTQTPRYLIKTRGQQVTLSCSPISGHRSVSWYQQTPGQGLQFLFEYFSETQRNKGNFPGRFSGRQFSNSRSEMNVSTLELGDSALYLCASSSLGQLNTEAFFGQGTRLTVV.

The chain employs TRBV29-1 and TRBJ1-1; D possibly corresponds to TRBD1 (6 bases). V was shortened by 6 bases and J by 1 base, with 9 bases between the two germline ends. CDR1 and CDR2 (germline): SQVTM, ANQGSEA. This CDR3 spans 12 amino acids. The CDR3 sequence is CSVRGTNTEAFF. CDR3 nucleotides: TGCAGCGTCAGGGGTACGAACACTGAAGCTTTCTTT. The variable domain in full, completed from reference TRBV29-1 and TRBJ1-1, reads SAVISQKPSRDICQRGTSLTIQCQVDSQVTMMFWYRQQPGQSLTLIATANQGSEATYESGFVIDKFPISRPNLTFSTLTVSNMSPEDSSIYLCSVRGTNTEAFFGQGTRLTVV.

The V gene is TRBV6-5, the J gene TRBJ1-1; D is possibly TRBD1 (5 bases). V shed 6 bases and J shed 7 bases, with 15 bases lying between them. This CDR3 comprises 13 residues. Per germline, CDR1 MNHEY and CDR2 SVGAGI. The CDR3 DNA reads TGTGCCAGCAGAAAGGGGTTGTACGGTGAAGCTTTCTTT. Protein sequence: CASRKGLYGEAFF.

This rearrangement joins TRBV15 to TRBJ2-7, with D possibly being TRBD2 (6 bases). Germline-derived CDR1 and CDR2 are LNHNV and YYDKDF (reference sequence). V shed 3 bases and J shed 8 bases, with 14 bases lying between them. CDR3 length: 13 amino acids. This CDR3 is CATSSVLEGKQYF. CDR3 nucleotides: TGTGCCACCAGCAGTGTCCTGGAGGGGAAGCAGTACTTC.